This is a list of T cell receptor beta chains from one sample in a study of blood T cell repertoires in COVID-19. The data were produced by immunoSEQ multiplex PCR, yet TCRdb's version contains in-frame clones alone and is incomplete. The profile covers just under 45,000 clones, with 80% to 90% appearing a single time and under 45% taken by the ten largest. The sample was peripheral blood. The source of these receptors is a human donor in a cohort sampled during active COVID-19. CDR3s include the opening cysteine and the closing phenylalanine or tryptophan. D genes are given only for firm matches. Clone size is given for some rows only: seen once, a few or many times, or a class if the clone is expanded.

V,size,D,J,CDR3,DNA
TRBV7-2,once,NA,TRBJ1-2,CASTRVGGTSNYGYTF,TGTGCCAGCACCCGTGTCGGGGGGACTTCTAACTATGGCTACACCTTC
TRBV5-1,NA,NA,TRBJ1-2,CASSFWDNGYTF,TGCGCCAGCAGCTTCTGGGACAATGGCTACACCTTC
TRBV6-5,NA,NA,TRBJ1-2,CASSHYGGLEDYGYTF,TGTGCCAGCAGTCACTACGGGGGACTGGAGGACTATGGCTACACCTTC
TRBV19,few,NA,TRBJ2-1,CASSTLETRANNEQFF,TGTGCCAGTAGCACCTTAGAGACTAGAGCAAACAATGAGCAGTTCTTC
TRBV12-5,NA,TRBD2,TRBJ2-1,CASGCKSGGASNEQFF,TGTGCTAGTGGTTGCAAAAGCGGGGGGGCTTCCAATGAGCAGTTCTTC
TRBV12-5,NA,TRBD2,TRBJ2-5,CASGFREGDPYF,TGTGCTAGTGGTTTCAGGGAGGGAGACCCCTACTTC
TRBV9,NA,TRBD2,TRBJ2-3,CASSPQVAGGSTDTQYF,TGTGCCAGCAGCCCCCAAGTTGCGGGGGGTAGCACAGATACGCAGTATTTT
TRBV30,NA,NA,TRBJ1-6,CAWRTGSHLGSPLHF,TGTGCCTGGCGCACGGGGTCCCACTTAGGATCACCCCTCCACTTT
TRBV2,NA,NA,TRBJ1-1,CASIEGSNTEAFF,TGTGCCAGCATCGAGGGCTCGAACACTGAAGCTTTCTTT
TRBV28,NA,TRBD1,TRBJ1-1,CASTPPNRGLTEAFF,TGTGCCAGCACCCCCCCGAACAGGGGGCTAACTGAAGCTTTCTTT
TRBV7-3,few,TRBD1,TRBJ2-7,CASSRDRGPYEQYF,TGTGCCAGCAGCCGGGACAGGGGCCCCTACGAGCAGTACTTC
TRBV9,NA,TRBD2,TRBJ2-5,CASSTPGLAMEETQYF,TGTGCCAGCAGCACGCCGGGACTAGCGATGGAAGAGACCCAGTACTTC
TRBV6-2/TRBV6-3,NA,NA,TRBJ1-2,CASSSPRSWTDNLYGYTF,TGTGCCAGCAGTTCACCTAGATCGTGGACAGATAACCTGTATGGCTACACCTTC
TRBV7-6,NA,NA,TRBJ1-2,CASSLDFWGEDYGYTF,TGTGCCAGCAGCTTAGATTTCTGGGGGGAGGACTATGGCTACACCTTC
TRBV2,NA,NA,TRBJ1-4,CASRVDAGKLFF,TGTGCCAGCAGGGTGGATGCAGGGAAACTGTTTTTT
TRBV18,NA,NA,TRBJ2-1,CASSRGTESNEQFF,TGTGCCAGCTCACGCGGGACAGAAAGCAATGAGCAGTTCTTC
TRBV30,NA,TRBD1,TRBJ1-1,CAWSGGPTGGADTEAFF,TGTGCCTGGAGTGGGGGGCCGACAGGGGGCGCGGACACTGAAGCTTTCTTT
TRBV5-1,NA,NA,TRBJ1-2,CASSALGGAYGYTF,TGCGCCAGCAGCGCGCTGGGGGGGGCTTATGGCTACACCTTC
TRBV28,NA,NA,TRBJ1-4,CASSLSGTANEKLFF,TGTGCCAGCAGTTTATCAGGAACAGCTAATGAAAAACTGTTTTTT
TRBV27,NA,TRBD1,TRBJ1-6,CASRPGQGRSPLHF,TGTGCCAGCAGGCCGGGACAGGGCCGCTCACCCCTCCACTTT
TRBV19,NA,TRBD1,TRBJ1-5,CASSKKHGQEEQPQHF,TGTGCCAGTAGTAAGAAGCATGGACAGGAGGAGCAGCCCCAGCATTTT
TRBV2,NA,NA,TRBJ2-2,CASTLANTGELFF,TGTGCCAGCACGCTAGCGAACACCGGGGAGCTGTTTTTT
TRBV28,medium-sized,NA,TRBJ1-2,CASSPRGAQGYTF,TGTGCCAGCAGTCCCCGGGGGGCCCAGGGCTACACCTTC
TRBV9,NA,TRBD2,TRBJ2-3,CASSVVGGGADTQYF,TGTGCCAGCAGCGTAGTCGGCGGGGGGGCAGATACGCAGTATTTT
TRBV2,NA,NA,TRBJ2-3,CASSGQATDTQYF,TGTGCCAGCAGTGGACAGGCCACAGATACGCAGTATTTT
TRBV18,few,NA,TRBJ2-3,CASSPRAVSTDTQYF,TGTGCCAGCTCACCACGCGCGGTGAGCACAGATACGCAGTATTTT
TRBV24-1,few,NA,TRBJ2-3,CATSAGGDTQYF,TGTGCCACCAGTGCGGGCGGGGATACGCAGTATTTT
TRBV3-1/TRBV3-2,NA,NA,TRBJ1-2,CASSQSNGYTF,TGTGCCAGCAGCCAATCCAATGGCTACACCTTC
TRBV5-5,NA,NA,TRBJ1-6,CASSLGVSRMENSPLHF,TGTGCCAGCAGCTTGGGCGTCTCGAGGATGGAAAATTCACCCCTCCACTTT
TRBV19,NA,TRBD1,TRBJ2-1,CASSIGQGLYNEQFF,TGTGCCAGTAGTATCGGACAGGGCCTCTACAATGAGCAGTTCTTC
TRBV6-5,NA,TRBD1,TRBJ1-2,CASIPGQGVYGYTF,TGTGCCAGCATCCCGGGACAGGGGGTTTATGGCTACACCTTC
TRBV28,few,TRBD1,TRBJ1-2,CASSRQGAFYGYTF,TGTGCCAGCAGCCGACAGGGGGCGTTCTATGGCTACACCTTC
TRBV4-3,NA,NA,TRBJ1-6,CASSHVTGPNSPLHF,TGCGCCAGCAGCCATGTAACAGGGCCCAATTCACCCCTCCACTTT
TRBV4-1,once,NA,TRBJ2-3,CASSQGLTDTQYF,TGCGCCAGCAGCCAGGGCCTCACAGATACGCAGTATTTT
TRBV6-2/TRBV6-3,NA,TRBD1,TRBJ1-2,CASSYSFRDRVTDYGYTF,TGTGCCAGCAGTTACTCGTTTCGGGACAGGGTTACGGACTATGGCTACACCTTC
TRBV11-2,NA,NA,TRBJ1-2,CASSPTGLYGYTF,TGTGCCAGCAGTCCAACAGGCCTATATGGCTACACCTTC
TRBV11-3,NA,NA,TRBJ2-1,CASSLDGQRIYNEQFF,TGTGCCAGCAGCTTAGATGGCCAGCGGATCTACAATGAGCAGTTCTTC
TRBV6-5,NA,TRBD2,TRBJ2-5,CASSPGLRAQYF,TGTGCCAGCAGTCCGGGACTAAGGGCCCAGTACTTC
TRBV24-1,once,TRBD1,TRBJ2-5,CATSDPGQQETQYF,TGTGCCACCAGTGATCCGGGACAGCAAGAGACCCAGTACTTC
TRBV29-1,NA,NA,TRBJ2-3,CSVIPHEYSTQYF,TGCAGCGTTATTCCCCACGAGTACTCTACGCAGTATTTT
TRBV5-6,NA,TRBD1,TRBJ2-5,CASSTRTGNRQETQYF,TGTGCCAGCAGCACCCGGACAGGGAATAGACAAGAGACCCAGTACTTC
TRBV2,NA,NA,TRBJ1-2,CASSEALGGQNNYGYTF,TGTGCCAGCAGTGAAGCGCTTGGCGGACAGAATAACTATGGCTACACCTTC
TRBV9,NA,TRBD1,TRBJ1-2,CASSVLIGTDNYGYTF,TGTGCCAGCAGCGTCTTAATTGGGACAGACAACTATGGCTACACCTTC
TRBV12-3/TRBV12-4,NA,TRBD1,TRBJ1-2,CASTGQGSFGYTF,TGTGCCAGCACAGGACAGGGTTCATTTGGCTACACCTTC
TRBV5-4,NA,NA,TRBJ1-1,CASSFRGGRNMNTEAFF,TGTGCCAGCAGCTTTCGGGGGGGACGGAACATGAACACTGAAGCTTTCTTT
TRBV18,NA,NA,TRBJ1-5,CASSPSFGGGNQPQHF,TGTGCCAGCTCACCAAGTTTTGGGGGGGGAAATCAGCCCCAGCATTTT